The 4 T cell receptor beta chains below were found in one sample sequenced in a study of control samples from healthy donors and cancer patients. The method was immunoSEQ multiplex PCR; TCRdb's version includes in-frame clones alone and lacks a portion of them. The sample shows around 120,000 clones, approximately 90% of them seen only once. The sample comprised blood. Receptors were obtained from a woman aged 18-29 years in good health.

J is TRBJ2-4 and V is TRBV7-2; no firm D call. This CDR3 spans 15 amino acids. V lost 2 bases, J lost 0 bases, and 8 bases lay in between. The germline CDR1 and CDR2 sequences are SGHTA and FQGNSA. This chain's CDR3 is CASSLSALAKNIQYF. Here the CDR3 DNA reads TGTGCCAGCAGCTTATCGGCACTAGCCAAAAACATTCAGTACTTC.

CDR3 loop: CASSTRGDEQFF. The CDR3 nucleotides read TGTGCCAGCAGCACTAGGGGCGATGAGCAGTTCTTC. The J gene is TRBJ2-1, the V gene TRBV2, with D perhaps assigned TRBD1 or TRBD2 (5 bases each). The ends were cut back, 6 bases at V and 8 bases at J, with 11 bases in the middle. Germline loops: CDR1 SNHLY, CDR2 FYNNEI. The CDR3 totals 12 residues.

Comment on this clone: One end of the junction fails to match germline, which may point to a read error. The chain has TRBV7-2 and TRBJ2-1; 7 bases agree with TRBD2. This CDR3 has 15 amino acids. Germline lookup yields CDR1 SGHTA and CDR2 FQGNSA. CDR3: CASRLAGPSYNEQFF. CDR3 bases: TGTGCCAGCAGATTAGCGGGCCCCTCCTACAATGAGCAGTTCTTC.

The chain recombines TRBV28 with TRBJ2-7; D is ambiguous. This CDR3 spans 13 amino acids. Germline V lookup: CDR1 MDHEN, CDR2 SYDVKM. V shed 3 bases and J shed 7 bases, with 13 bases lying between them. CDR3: CASSFRVPFEQYF. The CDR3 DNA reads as TGTGCCAGCAGTTTCCGGGTTCCCTTTGAGCAGTACTTC.